This T cell receptor beta chain was found in a study of metastatic and nonmetastatic thyroid tumors. About the study: A comparison of repertoires was made across blood and tumor or nodule tissue from malignant and benign thyroid patients. Findings of the study overall: A significant increase in TCR beta diversity was reportedly seen in malignant thyroid tumors relative to benign nodules, in blood and tumor.

V was clipped by 1 base and J by 2 bases; unmatched bases: 4. The CDR3 contains 15 residues. Germline values: CDR1 SGHRS, CDR2 YFSETQ. Via MiXCR, TCRdb re-called the PCR reads. The table includes 45,000 to 65,000 clones, 20% to 25% detected once. Patients had received no treatment of any kind before thyroid surgery. Concerning this clone: Its specificity is not known.

The sequence was collected from a female donor with papillary thyroid cancer or a benign thyroid nodule (not recorded which). Some clones in this sample may be carry-over from other donors' samples. The chain carries TRBV5-1 and TRBJ1-2; TRBD1 aligns across 8 bases. Specimen: blood. In DNA form, the CDR3 reads TGCGCCAGCAGCTTGACAGGGGGAAAAAACTATGGCTACACCTTC. Translation gives CASSLTGGKNYGYTF.